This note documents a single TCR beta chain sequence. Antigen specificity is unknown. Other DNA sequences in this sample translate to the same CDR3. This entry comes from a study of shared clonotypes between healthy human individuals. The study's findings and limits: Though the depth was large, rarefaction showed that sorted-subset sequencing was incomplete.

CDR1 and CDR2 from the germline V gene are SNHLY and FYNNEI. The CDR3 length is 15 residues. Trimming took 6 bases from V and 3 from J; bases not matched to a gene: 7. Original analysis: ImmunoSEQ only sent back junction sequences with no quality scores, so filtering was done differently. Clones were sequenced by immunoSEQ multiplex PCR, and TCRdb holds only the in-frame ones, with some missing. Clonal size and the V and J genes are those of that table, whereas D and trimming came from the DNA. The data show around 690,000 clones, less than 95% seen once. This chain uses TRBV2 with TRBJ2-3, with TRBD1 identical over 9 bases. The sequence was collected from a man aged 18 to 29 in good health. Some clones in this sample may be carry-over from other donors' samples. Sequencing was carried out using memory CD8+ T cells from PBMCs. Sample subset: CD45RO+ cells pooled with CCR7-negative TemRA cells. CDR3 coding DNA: TGTGCCAGCAGCCCCGGGACAGGGTCGACAGATACGCAGTATTTT. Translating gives CASSPGTGSTDTQYF. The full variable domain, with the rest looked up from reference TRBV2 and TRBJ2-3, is EPEVTQTPSHQVTQMGQEVILRCVPISNHLYFYWYRQILGQKVEFLVSFYNNEISEKSEIFDDQFSVERPDGSNFTLKIRSTKLEDSAMYFCASSPGTGSTDTQYFGPGTRLTVL.